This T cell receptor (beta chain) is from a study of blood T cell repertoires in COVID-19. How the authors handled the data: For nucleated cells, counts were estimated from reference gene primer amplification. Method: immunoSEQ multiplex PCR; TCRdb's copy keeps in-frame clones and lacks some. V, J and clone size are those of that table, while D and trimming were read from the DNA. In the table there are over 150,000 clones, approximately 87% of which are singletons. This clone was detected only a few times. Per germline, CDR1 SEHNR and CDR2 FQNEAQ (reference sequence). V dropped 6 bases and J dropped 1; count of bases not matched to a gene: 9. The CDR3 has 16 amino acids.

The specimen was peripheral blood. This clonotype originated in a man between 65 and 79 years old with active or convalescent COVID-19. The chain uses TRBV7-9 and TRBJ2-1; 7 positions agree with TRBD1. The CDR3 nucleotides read TGTGCCAGCAGGTCGACCGCAGGGGGTTCCTACAATGAGCAGTTCTTC. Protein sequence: CASRSTAGGSYNEQFF.